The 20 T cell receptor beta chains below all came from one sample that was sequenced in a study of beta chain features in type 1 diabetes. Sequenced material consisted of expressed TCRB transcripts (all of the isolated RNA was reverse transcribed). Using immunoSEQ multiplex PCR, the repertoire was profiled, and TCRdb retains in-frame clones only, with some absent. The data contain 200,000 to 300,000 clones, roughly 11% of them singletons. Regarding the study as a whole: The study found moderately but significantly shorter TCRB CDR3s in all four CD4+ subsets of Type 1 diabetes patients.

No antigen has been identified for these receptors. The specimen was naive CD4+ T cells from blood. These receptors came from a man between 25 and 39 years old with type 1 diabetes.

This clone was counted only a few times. The CDR3 is CASSPGTSGVNSPLHF. CDR3 in DNA: TGTGCCAGCTCACCAGGAACGTCAGGTGTTAATTCACCCCTCCACTTT. This chain joins TRBV18 and TRBJ1-6; unclear D gene. Germline V gene sequence: CDR1 KGHSH, CDR2 LQKENI. V was shortened by 2 bases and J by 6 bases, with 14 bases between the two germline ends. The CDR3 has 16 residues.

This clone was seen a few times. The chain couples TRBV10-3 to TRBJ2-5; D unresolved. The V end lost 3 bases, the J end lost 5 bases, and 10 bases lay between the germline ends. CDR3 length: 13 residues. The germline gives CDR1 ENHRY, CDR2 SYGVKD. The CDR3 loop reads CAISDRVGETQYF. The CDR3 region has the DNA TGTGCCATCAGTGACCGGGTCGGTGAGACCCAGTACTTC.

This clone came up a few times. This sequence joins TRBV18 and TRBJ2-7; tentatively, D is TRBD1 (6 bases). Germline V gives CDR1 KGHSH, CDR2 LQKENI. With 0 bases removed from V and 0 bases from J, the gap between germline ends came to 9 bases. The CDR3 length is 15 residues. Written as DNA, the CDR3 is TGTGCCAGCTCACCACCTAGGGGGAGCTCCTACGAGCAGTACTTC. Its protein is CASSPPRGSSYEQYF.

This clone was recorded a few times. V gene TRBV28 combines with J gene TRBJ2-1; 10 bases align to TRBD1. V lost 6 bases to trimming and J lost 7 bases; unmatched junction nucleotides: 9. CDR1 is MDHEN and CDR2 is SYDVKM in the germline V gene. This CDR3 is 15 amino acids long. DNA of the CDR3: TGTGCCAGCAGGCCACGGGACAGGGGACGAAATGAGCAGTTCTTC. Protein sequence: CASRPRDRGRNEQFF.

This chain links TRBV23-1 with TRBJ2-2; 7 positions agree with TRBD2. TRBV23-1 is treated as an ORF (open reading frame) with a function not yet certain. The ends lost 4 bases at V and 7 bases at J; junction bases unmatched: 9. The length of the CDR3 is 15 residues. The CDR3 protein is CASSRGGRKIGELFF. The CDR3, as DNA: TGCGCCAGCAGTCGGGGGGGGAGGAAAATCGGGGAGCTGTTTTTT.

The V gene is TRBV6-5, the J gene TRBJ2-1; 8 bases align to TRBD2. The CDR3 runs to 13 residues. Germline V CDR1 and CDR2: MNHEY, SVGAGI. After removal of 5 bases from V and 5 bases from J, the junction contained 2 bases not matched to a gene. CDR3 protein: CASSEAGDNEQFF. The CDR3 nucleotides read TGTGCCAGCAGTGAAGCGGGAGACAATGAGCAGTTCTTC.

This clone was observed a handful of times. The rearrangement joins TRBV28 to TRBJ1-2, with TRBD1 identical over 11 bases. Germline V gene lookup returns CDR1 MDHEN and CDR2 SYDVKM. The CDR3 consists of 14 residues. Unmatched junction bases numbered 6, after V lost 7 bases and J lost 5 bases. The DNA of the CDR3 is TGTGCCAGCACCCCGGGACAGGGGGGGTATGGCTACACCTTC. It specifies CASTPGQGGYGYTF.

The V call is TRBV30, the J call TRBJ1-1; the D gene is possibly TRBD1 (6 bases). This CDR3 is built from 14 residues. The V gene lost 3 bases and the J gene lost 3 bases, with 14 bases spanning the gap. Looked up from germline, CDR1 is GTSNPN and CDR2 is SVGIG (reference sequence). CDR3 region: CAWRPRGFDTEAFF. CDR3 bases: TGTGCCTGGAGGCCGAGGGGGTTTGACACTGAAGCTTTCTTT.

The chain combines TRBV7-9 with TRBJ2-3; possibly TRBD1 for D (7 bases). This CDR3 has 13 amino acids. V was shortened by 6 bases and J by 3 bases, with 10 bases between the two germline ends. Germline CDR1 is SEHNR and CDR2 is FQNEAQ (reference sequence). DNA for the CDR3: TGTGCCAGCAGGACAGGGAGGACAGATACGCAGTATTTT. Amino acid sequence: CASRTGRTDTQYF. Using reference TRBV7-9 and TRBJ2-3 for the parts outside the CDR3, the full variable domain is DTGVSQNPRHKITKRGQNVTFRCDPISEHNRLYWYRQTLGQGPEFLTYFQNEAQLEKSRLLSDRFSAERPKGSFSTLEIQRTEQGDSAMYLCASRTGRTDTQYFGPGTRLTVL.

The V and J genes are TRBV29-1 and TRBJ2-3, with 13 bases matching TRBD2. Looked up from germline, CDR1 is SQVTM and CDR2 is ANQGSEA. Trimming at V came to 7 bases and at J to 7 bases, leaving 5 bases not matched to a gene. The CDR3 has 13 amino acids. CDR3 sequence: CSGGLAGENTQYF. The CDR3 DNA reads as TGCAGCGGCGGACTAGCGGGGGAGAATACGCAGTATTTT.

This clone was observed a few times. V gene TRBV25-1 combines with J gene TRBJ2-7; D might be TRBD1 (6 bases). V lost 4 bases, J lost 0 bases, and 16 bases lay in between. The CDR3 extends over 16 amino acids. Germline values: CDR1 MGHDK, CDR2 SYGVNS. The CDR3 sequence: CASSALIGQSSYEQYF. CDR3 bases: TGTGCCAGCAGTGCCCTGATAGGACAGAGCTCCTACGAGCAGTACTTC.

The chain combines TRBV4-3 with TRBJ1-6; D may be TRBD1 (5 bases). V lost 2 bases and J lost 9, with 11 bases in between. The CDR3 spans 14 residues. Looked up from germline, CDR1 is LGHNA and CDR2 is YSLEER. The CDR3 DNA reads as TGCGCCAGCAGCCAATTTGACGGGGGTTCACCCCTCCACTTT. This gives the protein CASSQFDGGSPLHF.

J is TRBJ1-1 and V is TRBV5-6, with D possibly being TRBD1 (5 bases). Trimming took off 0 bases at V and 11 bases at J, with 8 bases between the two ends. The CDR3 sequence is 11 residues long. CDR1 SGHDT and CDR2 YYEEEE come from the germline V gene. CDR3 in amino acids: CASSLGPGAFF. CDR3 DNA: TGTGCCAGCAGCTTGGGGCCAGGGGCTTTCTTT. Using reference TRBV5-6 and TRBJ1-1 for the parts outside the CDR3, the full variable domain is DAGVTQSPTHLIKTRGQQVTLRCSPKSGHDTVSWYQQALGQGPQFIFQYYEEEERQRGNFPDRFSGHQFPNYSSELNVNALLLGDSALYLCASSLGPGAFFGQGTRLTVV.

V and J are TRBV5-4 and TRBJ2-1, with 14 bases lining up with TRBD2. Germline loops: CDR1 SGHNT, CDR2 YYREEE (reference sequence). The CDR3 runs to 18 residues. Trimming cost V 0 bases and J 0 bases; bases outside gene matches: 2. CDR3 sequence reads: CASSLDGLAGGSYNEQFF. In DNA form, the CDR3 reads TGTGCCAGCAGCTTGGACGGACTAGCGGGGGGCTCCTACAATGAGCAGTTCTTC.

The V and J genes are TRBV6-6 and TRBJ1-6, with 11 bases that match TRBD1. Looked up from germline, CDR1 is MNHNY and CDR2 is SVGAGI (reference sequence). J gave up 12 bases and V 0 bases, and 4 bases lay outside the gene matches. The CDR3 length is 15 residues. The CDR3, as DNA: TGTGCCAGCAGTTACTCCGGGACAGGGGGGAGACCCCTCCACTTT. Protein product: CASSYSGTGGRPLHF.

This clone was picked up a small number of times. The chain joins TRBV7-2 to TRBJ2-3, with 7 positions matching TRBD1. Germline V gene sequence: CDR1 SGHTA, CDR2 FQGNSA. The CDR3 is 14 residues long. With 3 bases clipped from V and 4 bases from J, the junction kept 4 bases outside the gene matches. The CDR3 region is CASSFTGAADTQYF. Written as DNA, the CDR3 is TGTGCCAGCAGCTTCACAGGGGCCGCAGATACGCAGTATTTT.

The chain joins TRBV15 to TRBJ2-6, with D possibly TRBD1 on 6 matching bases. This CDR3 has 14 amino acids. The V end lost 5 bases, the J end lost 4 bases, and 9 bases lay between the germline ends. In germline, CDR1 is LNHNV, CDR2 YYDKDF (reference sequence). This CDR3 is CATSGGNGANVLTF. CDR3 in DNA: TGTGCCACCAGCGGGGGCAACGGGGCCAACGTCCTGACTTTC.

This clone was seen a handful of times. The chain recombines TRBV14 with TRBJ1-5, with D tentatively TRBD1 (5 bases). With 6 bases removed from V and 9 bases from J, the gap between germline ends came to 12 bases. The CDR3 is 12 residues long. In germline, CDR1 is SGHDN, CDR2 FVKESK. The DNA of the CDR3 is TGTGCCAGCAGACTGCGGGGGAGGCCCCAGCATTTT. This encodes CASRLRGRPQHF.

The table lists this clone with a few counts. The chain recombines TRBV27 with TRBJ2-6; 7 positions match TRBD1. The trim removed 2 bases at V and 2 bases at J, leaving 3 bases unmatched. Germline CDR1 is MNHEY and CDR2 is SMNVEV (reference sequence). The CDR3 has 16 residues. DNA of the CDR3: TGTGCCAGCAGTTTAGACAGGGTGCCTGGGGCCAACGTCCTGACTTTC. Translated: CASSLDRVPGANVLTF.

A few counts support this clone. CDR3 bases: TGCGCCAGCAGCACCCTTGGGACAGTCCAAGAGACCCAGTACTTC. This gives the protein CASSTLGTVQETQYF. The chain carries TRBV5-1 and TRBJ2-5, with TRBD1 matching over 7 bases. The CDR3 runs to 15 residues. Germline V gene lookup returns CDR1 SGHRS and CDR2 YFSETQ. After removal of 4 bases from V and 1 base from J, the junction contained 7 bases not matched to a gene.